These T cell receptor beta chains were read from a single sample in a study of graft-versus-host responses after intestinal transplantation. These receptors are not linked to any known antigen. Method: immunoSEQ multiplex PCR; TCRdb's copy keeps in-frame clones and lacks some. The sample includes about 47,000 clones, roughly 95% of them seen just once. The input for sequencing was unstimulated CD8+ T cells sorted from spleen or lymph node cells, taken before transplant. All receptors come from a human donor who was the organ donor for an intestinal transplant. Both conserved end residues are part of each CDR3. The order of the fields is CDR3 DNA, CDR3 protein, V gene, D gene, J gene, clone size. The D gene is left open where the match is weak. Clone size appears in some rows only: once, few, many, or a class for an expanded clone.

CDR3nt: TGTGCCAGCAGACACGATAAGAACACTGAAGCTTTCTTT; CDR3aa: CASRHDKNTEAFF; v_gene: TRBV27; d_gene: NA; j_gene: TRBJ1-1; abundance: NA
CDR3nt: TGTGCCAGCAGCCTCCAAAACATTCAGTACTTC; CDR3aa: CASSLQNIQYF; v_gene: TRBV11-2; d_gene: NA; j_gene: TRBJ2-4; abundance: NA
CDR3nt: TGTGCCAGCAGTGCCGGATGGGGGGGCTCCTACGAGCAGTACTTC; CDR3aa: CASSAGWGGSYEQYF; v_gene: TRBV28; d_gene: TRBD2; j_gene: TRBJ2-7; abundance: NA
CDR3nt: TGTGCCAGCAGCGTAGGAGGCGGAAGCTCCTACAATGAGCAGTTCTTC; CDR3aa: CASSVGGGSSYNEQFF; v_gene: TRBV9; d_gene: NA; j_gene: TRBJ2-1; abundance: NA
CDR3nt: TGTGCCAGCAGCTCATCCGGGACAGGGGATGGCTACACCTTC; CDR3aa: CASSSSGTGDGYTF; v_gene: TRBV5-8; d_gene: TRBD1; j_gene: TRBJ1-2; abundance: NA
CDR3nt: TGTGCCAGCAGTTCCGCGACAGAGTCACGTCAGCCCCAGCATTTT; CDR3aa: CASSSATESRQPQHF; v_gene: TRBV28; d_gene: NA; j_gene: TRBJ1-5; abundance: NA
CDR3nt: TGTGCCATCAGCCAACTAGCGGGCTCCTACGAGCAGTACTTC; CDR3aa: CAISQLAGSYEQYF; v_gene: TRBV10-3; d_gene: TRBD2; j_gene: TRBJ2-7; abundance: NA
CDR3nt: TGTGCCACCAGCAGAGAATTTACGGACAGCCTTGCAACTAATGAAAAACTGTTTTTT; CDR3aa: CATSREFTDSLATNEKLFF; v_gene: TRBV15; d_gene: NA; j_gene: TRBJ1-4; abundance: NA
CDR3nt: TGTGCCAGCAGTTTGGTTTGGCAAGAGACCCAGTACTTC; CDR3aa: CASSLVWQETQYF; v_gene: TRBV27; d_gene: NA; j_gene: TRBJ2-5; abundance: NA
CDR3nt: TGTGCCAGCAGTCCCGTGGTAGCGGGGCCCGATACGCAGTATTTT; CDR3aa: CASSPVVAGPDTQYF; v_gene: TRBV7-9; d_gene: TRBD2; j_gene: TRBJ2-3; abundance: NA
CDR3nt: TGTGCCAGCAGTACGGGGGGCTACGAGCAGTACTTC; CDR3aa: CASSTGGYEQYF; v_gene: TRBV27; d_gene: TRBD2; j_gene: TRBJ2-7; abundance: few
CDR3nt: TGTGCCAGCAGTTTATCGGCAGGGTTGGGGAATGAGCAGTTCTTC; CDR3aa: CASSLSAGLGNEQFF; v_gene: TRBV27; d_gene: NA; j_gene: TRBJ2-1; abundance: once
CDR3nt: TGTGCCAGCAGTTATAGGAGGGGTTTAGGCAATGAGCAGTTCTTC; CDR3aa: CASSYRRGLGNEQFF; v_gene: TRBV6-5; d_gene: NA; j_gene: TRBJ2-1; abundance: NA
CDR3nt: TGTGCCAGCAGCTTGGAGAGCTACGAGCAGTACTTC; CDR3aa: CASSLESYEQYF; v_gene: TRBV5-4; d_gene: NA; j_gene: TRBJ2-7; abundance: once
CDR3nt: TGTGCCAGCAAACTGGGACAGTCTAATGAAAAACTGTTTTTT; CDR3aa: CASKLGQSNEKLFF; v_gene: TRBV2; d_gene: TRBD1; j_gene: TRBJ1-4; abundance: few
CDR3nt: TGTGCCAGCAGCGTGGAAATGACTACCAGAATGTGGGAGCAGTACTTC; CDR3aa: CASSVEMTTRMWEQYF; v_gene: TRBV9; d_gene: NA; j_gene: TRBJ2-7; abundance: NA
CDR3nt: TGTGCCAGCAGCTTAGAGGGGCACGGGGAAGAGACCCAGTACTTC; CDR3aa: CASSLEGHGEETQYF; v_gene: TRBV7-8; d_gene: NA; j_gene: TRBJ2-5; abundance: once
CDR3nt: TGTGCCAGCAGCTGGGGACAGGGAGCCGGGGAGCTGTTTTTT; CDR3aa: CASSWGQGAGELFF; v_gene: TRBV7-3; d_gene: TRBD1; j_gene: TRBJ2-2; abundance: NA
CDR3nt: TGTGCCAGCACTCCGGGGGGGCAAATTGAAGCTTTCTTT; CDR3aa: CASTPGGQIEAFF; v_gene: TRBV7-8; d_gene: NA; j_gene: TRBJ1-1; abundance: NA
CDR3nt: TGTGCCTGGACTCGCGACCTGGGACAGTACAATGAGCAGTTCTTC; CDR3aa: CAWTRDLGQYNEQFF; v_gene: TRBV30; d_gene: TRBD1; j_gene: TRBJ2-1; abundance: NA
CDR3nt: TGTGCCAGCAGCGTAGGTCGGGTGTACACTGAAGCTTTCTTT; CDR3aa: CASSVGRVYTEAFF; v_gene: TRBV9; d_gene: NA; j_gene: TRBJ1-1; abundance: NA
CDR3nt: TGTGCCAGCAGCGGCAGGGTAGGCCAAGAGACCCAGTACTTC; CDR3aa: CASSGRVGQETQYF; v_gene: TRBV7-2; d_gene: NA; j_gene: TRBJ2-5; abundance: NA
CDR3nt: TGCGCCACGGGACTAGCGGGCCTCAATGAGCAGTTCTTC; CDR3aa: CATGLAGLNEQFF; v_gene: TRBV5-1; d_gene: TRBD2; j_gene: TRBJ2-1; abundance: NA
CDR3nt: TGTGCCAGCAGTGAAGTGGACAGGGATGCAGATACGCAGTATTTT; CDR3aa: CASSEVDRDADTQYF; v_gene: TRBV6-1; d_gene: TRBD1; j_gene: TRBJ2-3; abundance: NA
CDR3nt: TGTGCCAGCAGCTTGGGGGATCAGCCCCAGCATTTT; CDR3aa: CASSLGDQPQHF; v_gene: TRBV5-6; d_gene: NA; j_gene: TRBJ1-5; abundance: NA
CDR3nt: TGCGCCAGCAGGGAGGGGGCCTACGAGCAGTACTTC; CDR3aa: CASREGAYEQYF; v_gene: TRBV5-1; d_gene: NA; j_gene: TRBJ2-7; abundance: NA
CDR3nt: TGTGCCAGCATGCCCGCTCGGGGCAGGGACTACAATGAGCAGTTCTTC; CDR3aa: CASMPARGRDYNEQFF; v_gene: TRBV5-4; d_gene: NA; j_gene: TRBJ2-1; abundance: NA
CDR3nt: TGTGCCAGTTTGGACCGTAGGGTTCGGTATGGCTACACCTTC; CDR3aa: CASLDRRVRYGYTF; v_gene: TRBV19; d_gene: NA; j_gene: TRBJ1-2; abundance: NA
CDR3nt: TGTGCCAGCAGCCCCGACCTGGGCGGGGAGCTGTTTTTT; CDR3aa: CASSPDLGGELFF; v_gene: TRBV7-7; d_gene: NA; j_gene: TRBJ2-2; abundance: NA
CDR3nt: TGTGCCAGCAGTGACAAGACAGGGCGCGGCTACACCTTC; CDR3aa: CASSDKTGRGYTF; v_gene: TRBV6-4; d_gene: TRBD1; j_gene: TRBJ1-2; abundance: NA
CDR3nt: TGTGCCAGCAGCCAAGGGGACTGGATTTCGGAGCAGTACTTC; CDR3aa: CASSQGDWISEQYF; v_gene: TRBV14; d_gene: NA; j_gene: TRBJ2-7; abundance: once
CDR3nt: TGTGCCAGCGCCTTTGTTCGCACTGAAGCTTTCTTT; CDR3aa: CASAFVRTEAFF; v_gene: TRBV28; d_gene: NA; j_gene: TRBJ1-1; abundance: NA
CDR3nt: TGCGCCAGCAGCCCCGGGTCTGGGGCCAACGTCCTGACTTTC; CDR3aa: CASSPGSGANVLTF; v_gene: TRBV4-3; d_gene: NA; j_gene: TRBJ2-6; abundance: NA
CDR3nt: TGTGCCAGCAGCTTTGGTAGCAATGGCTACACCTTC; CDR3aa: CASSFGSNGYTF; v_gene: TRBV5-4; d_gene: NA; j_gene: TRBJ1-2; abundance: NA
CDR3nt: TGTGCCAGCAGCTTTATACAGGGGGCGGAGACCACTGAAGCTTTCTTT; CDR3aa: CASSFIQGAETTEAFF; v_gene: TRBV5-8; d_gene: TRBD1; j_gene: TRBJ1-1; abundance: NA
CDR3nt: TGTGCCAGCAGTCCGTCGGGTTCCTCAGGGACGGCGGACTATGGCTACACCTTC; CDR3aa: CASSPSGSSGTADYGYTF; v_gene: TRBV28; d_gene: NA; j_gene: TRBJ1-2; abundance: NA
CDR3nt: TGCAGTGCTAGCCAGGGCAACGAGCAGTACTTC; CDR3aa: CSASQGNEQYF; v_gene: TRBV20-1; d_gene: NA; j_gene: TRBJ2-7; abundance: NA
CDR3nt: TGTGCCAGCAGCTTAGACACAGTGGGGAACTACGAGCAGTACTTC; CDR3aa: CASSLDTVGNYEQYF; v_gene: TRBV7-2; d_gene: NA; j_gene: TRBJ2-7; abundance: NA
CDR3nt: TGTGCCAGCAGTTCCCTCGGGGATCCCTACGAGCAGTACTTC; CDR3aa: CASSSLGDPYEQYF; v_gene: TRBV27; d_gene: NA; j_gene: TRBJ2-7; abundance: NA
CDR3nt: TGTGCCAGTAGTCCGCACCAGGTATACCCCAATGAGCAGTTCTTC; CDR3aa: CASSPHQVYPNEQFF; v_gene: TRBV19; d_gene: NA; j_gene: TRBJ2-1; abundance: NA
CDR3nt: TGCGCCAGCAGCCCTTTGGGGGGTGAAGCTTTCTTT; CDR3aa: CASSPLGGEAFF; v_gene: TRBV4-3; d_gene: NA; j_gene: TRBJ1-1; abundance: few
CDR3nt: TGTGCCAGCAGCCAAGTGTACAGCCTTTCTGGTCAGCCCCAGCATTTT; CDR3aa: CASSQVYSLSGQPQHF; v_gene: TRBV14; d_gene: NA; j_gene: TRBJ1-5; abundance: NA
CDR3nt: TGTGCCAGCAGCTTAGGGGGCTCTGGAAACACCATATATTTT; CDR3aa: CASSLGGSGNTIYF; v_gene: TRBV7-2; d_gene: NA; j_gene: TRBJ1-3; abundance: few